Following are 9 T cell receptor beta chains from one sample sequenced in a study of blood T cell repertoires in COVID-19. The repertoire was sequenced with immunoSEQ multiplex PCR; TCRdb's copy has only in-frame clones and lacks some. The sample contains some 100,000 clones, roughly 87% of which appear only once. Sequencing was done on a sample of peripheral blood. The source of these receptors is a man between 25 and 39 years old in a cohort sampled during active COVID-19.

This clone was counted a single time. The chain is built from TRBV24-1 and TRBJ1-4; D is unresolved. The CDR3 runs to 11 residues. The V end was cut by 10 bases, the J end by 8 bases, with 10 bases between. Germline V gene lookup returns CDR1 KGHDR and CDR2 SFDVKD. CDR3 bases: TGTGCCACATCTAACCGCGAAAAACTGTTTTTT. It translates to CATSNREKLFF.

The rearrangement links TRBV6-4 to TRBJ2-3; 9 bases line up with TRBD1. The CDR3 is 16 amino acids. J gave up 1 base and V 8 bases, and 10 bases lay outside the gene matches. CDR1 and CDR2 (germline): MRHNA, SNTAGT. For the CDR3, the DNA is TGTGCCAGCCGTGCCTCAGACAGGGGGGGCACAGATACGCAGTATTTT. Translation: CASRASDRGGTDTQYF.

This chain links TRBV24-1 with TRBJ1-1, with 7 bases that match TRBD1. The germline V gene encodes CDR1 KGHDR and CDR2 SFDVKD. Germline trimming cut 9 bases from V and 1 base from J; bases unmatched to any gene: 7. The CDR3 totals 14 residues. CDR3 DNA: TGTGCCACCCGACAGGGAAGAGGGAACACTGAAGCTTTCTTT. This gives the protein CATRQGRGNTEAFF.

The chain employs TRBV18 and TRBJ1-6; weak D call: TRBD1 (5 bases). Trimming removed 3 bases at V and 10 bases at J, with 13 bases between. This CDR3 spans 14 amino acids. CDR1 and CDR2 (germline): KGHSH, LQKENI. The CDR3 is CASSPDQGGSPLHF. The CDR3 DNA reads TGTGCCAGCTCACCGGACCAGGGTGGCTCACCCCTCCACTTT.

The chain employs TRBV10-3 and TRBJ2-7; 11 bases match TRBD1. The J segment lost 2 bases and the V segment lost 4 bases, leaving 4 bases of the junction unmatched. This CDR3 contains 15 residues. Germline V CDR1 and CDR2: ENHRY, SYGVKD. This chain's CDR3 is CAISGDRGTTYEQYF. The CDR3 DNA reads TGTGCCATCAGTGGGGACAGGGGGACCACCTACGAGCAGTACTTC.

The table lists this clone with a count of one. This sequence joins TRBV29-1 and TRBJ1-1; maybe TRBD1 (5 bases). The CDR3 has 12 amino acids. The germline gives CDR1 SQVTM, CDR2 ANQGSEA. With 4 bases removed from V and 11 bases from J, the gap between germline ends came to 17 bases. CDR3 bases: TGCAGCGTTGGAAGGGGAAGCGTTGAGGCTTTCTTT. Translated, it gives CSVGRGSVEAFF.

This clone occurred a few times. The chain has TRBV18 and TRBJ1-2, with no clear D. Germline values: CDR1 KGHSH, CDR2 LQKENI. V was pared by 3 bases and J by 5 bases, with 10 bases between. The CDR3 consists of 13 residues. CDR3 sequence (DNA): TGTGCCAGCTCACCCGACATTGATTATGGCTACACCTTC. Protein sequence: CASSPDIDYGYTF.

This chain uses TRBV30 with TRBJ2-7; TRBD1 might be the D (6 bases). Per the germline V gene, CDR1 is GTSNPN and CDR2 is SVGIG (reference sequence). V was trimmed by 6 bases and J by 2 bases, leaving 17 bases between them. This CDR3 region has 14 residues. The CDR3, as DNA: TGTGCCTGCCAAACCCAGGGGTTCGCCTACGAGCAGTACTTC. It codes for CACQTQGFAYEQYF.

This sequence joins TRBV27 and TRBJ2-2, with TRBD1 matching 10 bases. The CDR3 totals 19 residues. With V trimmed by 1 base and J by 1 base, 9 bases remained unmatched. Germline CDR1 is MNHEY and CDR2 is SMNVEV (reference sequence). In nucleotides, the CDR3 is TGTGCCAGCAGTTTATGGTCGGGACAGGGGAAAAAGAACACCGGGGAGCTGTTTTTT. Protein sequence: CASSLWSGQGKKNTGELFF.